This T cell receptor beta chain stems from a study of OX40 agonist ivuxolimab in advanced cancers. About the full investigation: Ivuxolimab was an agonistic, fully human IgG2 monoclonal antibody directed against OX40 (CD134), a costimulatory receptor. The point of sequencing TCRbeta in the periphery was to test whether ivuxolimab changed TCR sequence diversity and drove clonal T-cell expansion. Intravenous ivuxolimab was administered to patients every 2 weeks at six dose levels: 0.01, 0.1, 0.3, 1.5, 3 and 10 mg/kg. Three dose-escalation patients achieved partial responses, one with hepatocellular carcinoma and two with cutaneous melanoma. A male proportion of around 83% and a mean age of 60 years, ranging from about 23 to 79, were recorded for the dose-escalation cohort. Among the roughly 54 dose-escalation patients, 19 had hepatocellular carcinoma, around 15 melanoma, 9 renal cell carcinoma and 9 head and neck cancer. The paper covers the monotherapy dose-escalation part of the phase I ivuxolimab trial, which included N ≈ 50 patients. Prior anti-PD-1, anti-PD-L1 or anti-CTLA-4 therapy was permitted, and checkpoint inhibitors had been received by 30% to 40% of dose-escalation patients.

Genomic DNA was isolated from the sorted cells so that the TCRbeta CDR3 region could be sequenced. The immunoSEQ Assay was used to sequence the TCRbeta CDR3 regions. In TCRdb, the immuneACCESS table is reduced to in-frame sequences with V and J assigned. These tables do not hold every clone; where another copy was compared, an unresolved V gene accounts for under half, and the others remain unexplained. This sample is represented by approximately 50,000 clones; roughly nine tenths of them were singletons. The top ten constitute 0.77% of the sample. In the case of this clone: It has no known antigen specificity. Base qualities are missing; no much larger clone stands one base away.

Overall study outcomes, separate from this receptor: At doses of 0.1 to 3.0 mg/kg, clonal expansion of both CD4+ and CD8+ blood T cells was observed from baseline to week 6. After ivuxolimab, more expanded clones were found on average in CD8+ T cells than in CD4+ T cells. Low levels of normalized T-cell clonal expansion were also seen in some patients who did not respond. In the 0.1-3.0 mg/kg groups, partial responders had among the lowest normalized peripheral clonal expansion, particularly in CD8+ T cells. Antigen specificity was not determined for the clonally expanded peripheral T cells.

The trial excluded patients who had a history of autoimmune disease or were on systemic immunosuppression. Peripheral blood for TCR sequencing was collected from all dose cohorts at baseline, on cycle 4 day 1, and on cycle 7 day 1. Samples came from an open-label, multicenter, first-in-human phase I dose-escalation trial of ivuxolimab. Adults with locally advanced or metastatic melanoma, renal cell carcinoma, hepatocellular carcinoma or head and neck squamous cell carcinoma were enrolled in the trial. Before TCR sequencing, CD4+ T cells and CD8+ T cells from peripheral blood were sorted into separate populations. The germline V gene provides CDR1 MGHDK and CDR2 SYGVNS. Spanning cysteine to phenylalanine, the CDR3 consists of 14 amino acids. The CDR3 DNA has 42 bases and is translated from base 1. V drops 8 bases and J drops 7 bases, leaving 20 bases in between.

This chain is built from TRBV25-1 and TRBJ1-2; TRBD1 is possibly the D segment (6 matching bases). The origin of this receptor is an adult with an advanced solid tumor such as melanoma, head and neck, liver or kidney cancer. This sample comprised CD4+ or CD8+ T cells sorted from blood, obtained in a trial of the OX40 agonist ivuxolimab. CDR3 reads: CASGHGGGAGGYTF. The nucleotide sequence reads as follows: TGTGCCAGCGGCCACGGGGGGGGCGCAGGTGGCTACACCTTC.